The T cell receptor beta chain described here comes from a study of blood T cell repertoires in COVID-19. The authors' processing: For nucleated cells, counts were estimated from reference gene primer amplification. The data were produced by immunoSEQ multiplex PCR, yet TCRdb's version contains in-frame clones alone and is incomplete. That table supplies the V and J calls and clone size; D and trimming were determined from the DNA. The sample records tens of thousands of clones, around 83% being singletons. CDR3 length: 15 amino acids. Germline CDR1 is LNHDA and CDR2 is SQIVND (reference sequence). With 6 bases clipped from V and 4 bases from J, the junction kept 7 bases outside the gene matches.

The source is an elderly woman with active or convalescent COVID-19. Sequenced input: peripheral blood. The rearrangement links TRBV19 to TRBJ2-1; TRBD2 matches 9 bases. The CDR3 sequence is CASRRAGGLYNEQFF. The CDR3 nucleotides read TGTGCCAGTAGGAGAGCGGGAGGACTTTACAATGAGCAGTTCTTC.